This T cell receptor (beta chain) was captured in a study of T-cell reconstitution after alpha-beta-depleted transplantation in children. The germline gives CDR1 SGHTA, CDR2 FQGTGA. This CDR3 has 17 residues. The V and J ends lost 6 bases and 5 bases, in that order; junction bases with no gene match: 12. Preparation of the TCRbeta library was carried out with unique molecular identifiers. TCRdb ran MiXCR on the PCR reads and lists one entry per CDR3 protein. Among some 280,000 distinct CDR3 sequences listed, 9.9% were seen once. This rearrangement joins TRBV7-3 to TRBJ2-3; 12 nucleotides align to TRBD1. The sequenced sample was PBMCs from the stem cell graft donor, obtained from the stem cell graft. The TCR was taken from a human donor who donated a stem cell graft to a child with SCID. The CDR3 is CASRPGQGARNRDTQYF. Here the CDR3 DNA reads TGTGCCAGCAGACCGGGACAGGGGGCGCGTAATAGAGATACGCAGTATTTT.